This entry lists 31 T cell receptor beta chains sequenced from one sample in a study of siplizumab effects on memory and regulatory T cells. The assay was immunoSEQ multiplex PCR, and TCRdb's table has in-frame clones only and misses some. The table lists roughly 100,000 clones, 80% to 95% of them singletons. Material: non-Treg CD4+ T cells sorted from blood. These receptor sequences come from a human donor in good health.

The J gene is TRBJ2-7, the V gene TRBV7-9, with a weak D call TRBD2 (6 bases). The ends were cut back, 5 bases at V and 2 bases at J, with 16 bases in the middle. The CDR3 covers 15 residues. The germline gives CDR1 SEHNR, CDR2 FQNEAQ (reference sequence). This chain's CDR3 is CASSQDGLNTYEQYF. CDR3 coding DNA: TGTGCCAGCAGCCAGGACGGACTAAACACCTACGAGCAGTACTTC.

In the case of this clone: Other DNA sequences in the sample encode the same CDR3. The V and J genes are TRBV5-6 and TRBJ2-3, with TRBD1 matching 10 bases. The germline CDR1 and CDR2 sequences are SGHDT and YYEEEE. This CDR3 region has 16 residues. V shed 3 bases, J shed 5 bases, and the junction held 9 bases outside the gene matches. CDR3 sequence reads: CASSYTGTGVKDTQYF. Here the CDR3 DNA reads TGTGCCAGCAGCTACACCGGGACAGGGGTCAAAGATACGCAGTATTTT.

J is TRBJ1-3 and V is TRBV6-5; D may be TRBD1 (5 bases). Per germline, CDR1 MNHEY and CDR2 SVGAGI. The CDR3 runs to 14 residues. V dropped 5 bases and J dropped 2 bases, with 10 bases sitting between them. CDR3 protein: CASSNGRAGNTIYF. The CDR3 DNA is TGTGCCAGCAGTAACGGCAGGGCTGGAAACACCATATATTTT.

This rearrangement joins TRBV29-1 to TRBJ2-6; tentatively, D is TRBD1 (6 bases). The V gene lost 0 bases and the J gene lost 0 bases, with 18 bases spanning the gap. The V gene's germline CDR1 is SQVTM and CDR2 ANQGSEA. The CDR3 totals 19 residues. The CDR3 bases are TGCAGCGTTGAAGACCCTTCGGGACACTACTTCTCTGGGGCCAACGTCCTGACTTTC. It specifies CSVEDPSGHYFSGANVLTF.

The V call is TRBV29-1, the J call TRBJ2-1; D might be TRBD2 (5 bases). The CDR3 runs 13 residues. Between the trimmed V and J ends, which lost 5 bases and 7 bases, there was a span of 15 bases. Germline loops: CDR1 SQVTM, CDR2 ANQGSEA. CDR3 DNA: TGCAGCGTTCGGGGTGAATCGGAGAATGAGCAGTTCTTC. Translation: CSVRGESENEQFF.

The chain employs TRBV15 and TRBJ2-5; D not resolved. Germline V gene data show CDR1 as LNHNV and CDR2 as YYDKDF (reference sequence). Trimming took off 0 bases at V and 0 bases at J, with 5 bases between the two ends. The CDR3 totals 14 residues. CDR3 loop: CATSRDRYQETQYF. In DNA form, the CDR3 reads TGTGCCACCAGCAGAGACAGATACCAAGAGACCCAGTACTTC.

This rearrangement joins TRBV6-5 to TRBJ1-6; TRBD1 aligns across 9 bases. Germline CDR1 reads MNHEY; CDR2 reads SVGAGI. The length of the CDR3 is 15 residues. Unmatched junction bases numbered 6, after V lost 2 bases and J lost 10 bases. This chain's CDR3 is CASSYVGTGSSPLHF. The CDR3 nucleotides are TGTGCCAGCAGTTACGTCGGGACAGGGTCCTCACCCCTCCACTTT.

Details on this clone: One junction end does not reproduce the germline sequence, and a read error may be involved. The V gene is TRBV25-1, the J gene TRBJ1-1, with D maybe TRBD1 (6 bases). The CDR3 is 15 residues long. Germline CDR1 reads MGHDK; CDR2 reads SYGVNS. The CDR3 coding sequence is TGTGCCAGCAGCGAATTTTGGGGGCAGGGCACTGAAGCTTTCTTT. It translates to CASSEFWGQGTEAFF.

The V and J genes are TRBV11-3 and TRBJ2-2, with TRBD2 matching over 12 bases. After removal of 6 bases from V and 7 bases from J, the junction contained 6 bases not matched to a gene. Per germline, CDR1 SGHNT and CDR2 YENEEA. The CDR3 covers 15 residues. For the CDR3, the DNA is TGTGCCAGCAGTAGACTAGCGGGGGTTCTCGGGGAGCTGTTTTTT. Its translation: CASSRLAGVLGELFF.

Remarks on this clone: The junction departs from the called germline gene at one end, perhaps through a read error. The J gene is TRBJ2-7, the V gene TRBV2; TRBD2 agrees at 7 bases. Per germline, CDR1 SNHLY and CDR2 FYNNEI. The CDR3 has 15 amino acids. The CDR3, as DNA: TGTGCCACCAGTCCCACCACAGGACTAGTCCGCGAGCAGTACTTC. The encoded protein is CATSPTTGLVREQYF.

This chain links TRBV6-1 with TRBJ2-3; TRBD2 matches at 8 bases. The CDR3 covers 15 residues. Unmatched junction bases numbered 2, after V lost 2 bases and J lost 1 base. Germline V gene data show CDR1 as MNHNS and CDR2 as SASEGT. CDR3 sequence: CASSELGLGTDTQYF. The CDR3 region has the DNA TGTGCCAGCAGTGAATTGGGACTAGGCACAGATACGCAGTATTTT.

This rearrangement joins TRBV10-3 to TRBJ2-7; D possibly corresponds to TRBD1 (8 bases). The CDR3 spans 13 residues. With 10 bases removed from V and 5 bases from J, the gap between germline ends came to 18 bases. Germline V lookup: CDR1 ENHRY, CDR2 SYGVKD. Written as DNA, the CDR3 is TGTGCCAGTCGCAGGGGGCGGGAGAACGAGCAGTACTTC. Translation gives CASRRGRENEQYF.

V usage is TRBV9 and J usage is TRBJ2-7; 11 bases are shared with TRBD1. Trimming cost V 4 bases and J 3 bases; bases outside gene matches: 6. Germline-derived CDR1 and CDR2 are SGDLS and YYNGEE. The CDR3 is made up of 15 amino acids. Here the CDR3 reads CASSFSGTGGYEQYF. CDR3 DNA sequence: TGTGCCAGCAGCTTCTCCGGGACAGGGGGCTACGAGCAGTACTTC.

The chain uses TRBV25-1 and TRBJ2-7, with 9 bases fitting TRBD1. Trimming took 6 bases from V and 7 from J; bases not matched to a gene: 4. From germline, CDR1 is MGHDK and CDR2 SYGVNS. The CDR3 is 12 amino acids. CDR3 loop: CASSEDRGEQYF. CDR3 bases: TGTGCCAGCAGCGAGGACAGGGGAGAGCAGTACTTC.

This chain joins TRBV5-1 and TRBJ1-1, with D perhaps matching TRBD1 (5 bases). The CDR3 length is 14 residues. The germline V and J ends were trimmed by 4 bases and 1 base, with 11 bases remaining between them. Germline V gives CDR1 SGHRS, CDR2 YFSETQ. CDR3 residues: CASSGPGGNTEAFF. The DNA of the CDR3 is TGCGCCAGCAGCGGACCGGGGGGGAACACTGAAGCTTTCTTT.

This chain links TRBV19 with TRBJ2-6; no definite D call. Germline V gives CDR1 LNHDA, CDR2 SQIVND (reference sequence). V was shortened by 8 bases and J by 2 bases, with 7 bases between the two germline ends. The CDR3 has 13 residues. The CDR3 bases are TGTGCCAGTGTTCGGGCTGGGGCCAACGTCCTGACTTTC. As protein: CASVRAGANVLTF.

This clone was counted once. The CDR3 reads CASSLLGTGVIYEQYF. The CDR3 nucleotides read TGTGCCAGCAGTTTATTAGGGACAGGGGTGATCTACGAGCAGTACTTC. The chain combines TRBV28 with TRBJ2-7; 10 positions agree with TRBD1. The germline gives CDR1 MDHEN, CDR2 SYDVKM. The CDR3 consists of 16 residues. V lost 1 base, J lost 3 bases, and 6 bases stayed unmatched.

This clone appeared once. The V call is TRBV7-8, the J call TRBJ2-3; 8 positions agree with TRBD1. The CDR3 extends over 15 amino acids. V was pared by 5 bases and J by 3 bases, with 7 bases of the junction left unmatched. The germline V gene has CDR1 SGHVS and CDR2 FQNEAQ. CDR3 loop: CASSPRTGWTDTQYF. In DNA, the CDR3 is TGTGCCAGCAGCCCCCGGACAGGGTGGACAGATACGCAGTATTTT.

The chain is built from TRBV28 and TRBJ1-2; D remains unclear. With 2 bases removed from V and 6 bases from J, the gap between germline ends came to 13 bases. Germline-derived CDR1 and CDR2 are MDHEN and SYDVKM. This CDR3 has 14 amino acids. The CDR3 loop is CASSLHEVWDGYTF. In nucleotides, the CDR3 is TGTGCCAGCAGTTTACACGAGGTTTGGGATGGCTACACCTTC.

V and J are TRBV28 and TRBJ2-2; no definite D call. Germline CDR1 reads MDHEN; CDR2 reads SYDVKM. The CDR3 extends over 12 amino acids. V lost 4 bases and J lost 7, with 7 bases in between. The CDR3 DNA sequence: TGTGCCAGCAGTTCGCCCGGCGGGGAGCTGTTTTTT. Its translation is CASSSPGGELFF.

CDR3 DNA: TGCGCCAGCAGCCTCGGAGCGGAGAGCAATCAGCCCCAGCATTTT. Protein product: CASSLGAESNQPQHF. V usage is TRBV4-3 and J usage is TRBJ1-5; D call uncertain. Trimming removed 4 bases from V and 1 base from J, with 11 bases in between. Per the germline V gene, CDR1 is LGHNA and CDR2 is YSLEER. The CDR3 is made up of 15 amino acids.

The CDR3 sequence is CASRGDRGLFGYTF. CDR3 DNA: TGTGCCAGCAGAGGGGACAGGGGGCTTTTTGGCTACACCTTC. The chain carries TRBV7-2 and TRBJ1-2; 12 bases are a match to TRBD1. Trimming removed 6 bases from V and 7 bases from J; junction bases left unmatched: 6. Germline CDR1 SGHTA, CDR2 FQGNSA. This CDR3 contains 14 residues.

The CDR3 coding sequence is TGTGCCAGCAGCTGGGGACTTAGCTCCTACAATGAGCAGTTCTTC. Its translation is CASSWGLSSYNEQFF. The chain couples TRBV5-6 to TRBJ2-1; D is perhaps TRBD2 (6 bases). CDR1 and CDR2 (germline): SGHDT, YYEEEE. This CDR3 has 15 residues. Trimming pared 3 bases from V and 0 bases from J, leaving 10 bases between.

The J gene is TRBJ2-6, the V gene TRBV11-3, with TRBD2 as a possible D gene (6 bases). The germline V and J ends were trimmed by 7 bases and 0 bases, with 13 bases remaining between them. Looked up from germline, CDR1 is SGHNT and CDR2 is YENEEA. This CDR3 has 16 residues. CDR3 protein: CASTFWGGSGANVLTF. The CDR3, as DNA: TGTGCCAGCACCTTCTGGGGAGGCTCTGGGGCCAACGTCCTGACTTTC. The full variable domain, with the rest looked up from reference TRBV11-3 and TRBJ2-6, is EAGVVQSPRYKIIEKKQPVAFWCNPISGHNTLYWYLQNLGQGPELLIRYENEEAVDDSQLPKDRFSAERLKGVDSTLKIQPAELGDSAVYLCASTFWGGSGANVLTFGAGSRLTVL.

V usage is TRBV7-9 and J usage is TRBJ1-1; tentatively, D is TRBD1 (6 bases). CDR1 is SEHNR, CDR2 FQNEAQ, per germline (reference sequence). CDR3 length equals 14 residues. The V and J ends lost 5 bases and 1 base respectively, with 11 bases between them. Here the CDR3 DNA reads TGTGCCAGCAGCCAACAGGGTTCGAACACTGAAGCTTTCTTT. Protein product: CASSQQGSNTEAFF. Using reference TRBV7-9 and TRBJ1-1 for the parts outside the CDR3, the full variable domain is DTGVSQNPRHKITKRGQNVTFRCDPISEHNRLYWYRQTLGQGPEFLTYFQNEAQLEKSRLLSDRFSAERPKGSFSTLEIQRTEQGDSAMYLCASSQQGSNTEAFFGQGTRLTVV.

The V gene is TRBV6-1, the J gene TRBJ2-3; a possible D gene is TRBD1 (6 bases). The CDR3 is made up of 15 amino acids. V was trimmed by 5 bases and J by 2 bases, leaving 14 bases between them. CDR1 MNHNS and CDR2 SASEGT come from the germline V gene. The CDR3 nucleotides read TGTGCCAGCAGTCTACAGACAGGACCCACAGATACGCAGTATTTT. This encodes CASSLQTGPTDTQYF.

V gene TRBV4-1 combines with J gene TRBJ2-7; TRBD2 might be the D (6 bases). Germline CDR1 and CDR2: MGHRA and YSYEKL. CDR3 length equals 15 residues. V was clipped by 0 bases and J by 4 bases, with 13 bases between them. The CDR3 loop reads CASSQERISGYEQYF. As DNA, the CDR3 is TGCGCCAGCAGCCAAGAGAGAATTAGCGGATACGAGCAGTACTTC.

This chain links TRBV6-1 with TRBJ2-3, with D maybe TRBD1 (6 bases). The length of the CDR3 is 14 residues. The V end lost 4 bases, the J end lost 1 base, and 9 bases lay between the germline ends. Per germline, CDR1 MNHNS and CDR2 SASEGT. The CDR3 spells CASSGGLGTDTQYF. In DNA, the CDR3 is TGTGCCAGCAGTGGGGGGCTGGGCACAGATACGCAGTATTTT.

The CDR3 protein is CASSWGQSNTEAFF. The CDR3, as DNA: TGCGCCAGCAGCTGGGGACAGTCGAACACTGAAGCTTTCTTT. The chain has TRBV5-1 and TRBJ1-1; 7 bases agree with TRBD1. V shed 3 bases, J shed 1 base, and the junction held 3 bases outside the gene matches. The CDR3 contains 14 residues. CDR1 is SGHRS, CDR2 YFSETQ, per germline.

This clone was found once. V usage is TRBV6-1 and J usage is TRBJ1-1, with D perhaps TRBD1 (6 bases). V lost 2 bases, J lost 3 bases, and 13 bases lay in between. This CDR3 has 15 residues. Germline CDR1 is MNHNS and CDR2 is SASEGT. The CDR3 region is CASSELTGPDTEAFF. CDR3 in DNA: TGTGCCAGCAGTGAACTAACAGGGCCTGACACTGAAGCTTTCTTT.

The chain carries TRBV19 and TRBJ1-5; no clear D gene. V shed 6 bases and J shed 3 bases, with 9 bases lying between them. From germline, CDR1 is LNHDA and CDR2 SQIVND (reference sequence). The CDR3 covers 13 residues. As DNA, the CDR3 is TGTGCCAGTAGAGGACGGCTCAATCAGCCCCAGCATTTT. Its protein product is CASRGRLNQPQHF.